The clone carrying this T cell receptor (beta chain) occurred a few times. The sample's time point: patch test 3, about 24 weeks after DPC sensitization. As for treatment: therapeutic diphenylcyclopropenone sensitization with weekly scalp DPC. Total RNA extraction was carried out from unfractionated whole blood. The CDR3 runs 14 residues. After removal of 5 bases from V and 7 bases from J, the junction contained 11 bases not matched to a gene. In germline, CDR1 is SQVTM, CDR2 ANQGSEA. The sample comes from a study of human T cells and chemical hapten exposure. TCRdb re-analysed the RACE reads in MiXCR, keeping a single row per CDR3 protein. The sample has roughly 100,000 distinct CDR3 sequences, around 34% seen once.

The rearrangement joins TRBV29-1 to TRBJ2-1; TRBD1 matches at 7 bases. This receptor was obtained from a man in his forties or fifties with alopecia areata. Some clones in this sample may be carry-over from other donors' samples. The specimen comprised whole blood, sampled in connection with sensitization to the hapten diphenylcyclopropenone (DPC). The CDR3 here is CSVSGTGAPNEQFF. CDR3 nucleotide sequence: TGCAGCGTTTCTGGTACAGGGGCTCCTAATGAGCAGTTCTTC.